This is a list of T cell receptor beta chains from one sample in a study of T cells in Graves' hyperthyroidism and ophthalmopathy. TCRdb re-derived calls from the multiplex PCR reads in MiXCR, one entry per CDR3 protein. The sample includes 380,000 or so distinct CDR3 sequences, about 15% seen only once; the top ten take approximately 23%. Sequenced input: blood. The receptors stem from a woman younger than 45 with Graves' hyperthyroidism. Both conserved end residues are part of each CDR3. A D gene is named only where the DNA matches it firmly. Size values are once, few and many counts, or a class for expanded clones, and some rows have none.

>TRBD2|TRBV3-1|14|TRBJ2-5|few
TGTGCCACCAGGGGACTAGCGGGAAGGGAGACCCAGTACTTC
CATRGLAGRETQYF
>TRBD1|TRBV5-5|16|TRBJ1-5|few
TGTGCCAGCAGCCCTGGACAGGGTCTGGGCAATCAGCCCCAGCATTTT
CASSPGQGLGNQPQHF
>NA|TRBV11-3|22|TRBJ2-2|few
TGTGCCAGCAGCTTAGATCTAAGTATTCAGTTTGGTGGAGGTCAGCGGTCCGGGGAGCTGTTTTTT
CASSLDLSIQFGGGQRSGELFF
>TRBD2|TRBV5-5|16|TRBJ2-3|many
TGTGCCAGCAGCCTCACTAGCGGGAGTTCGATAGATACGCAGTATTTT
CASSLTSGSSIDTQYF
>NA|TRBV12-5|18|TRBJ2-5|NA
TGTGCTAGTGGTTTGGAACGGGGTAGCGGCCCCTTTCGGGAGACCCAGTACTTC
CASGLERGSGPFRETQYF
>TRBD2|TRBV24-1|18|TRBJ2-1|NA
TGTGCCACCAGTGATCCAGGGGGGCGGGAGGGCCGAAAAGATGAGCAGTTCTTC
CATSDPGGREGRKDEQFF
>NA|TRBV28|15|TRBJ2-5|many
TGTGCCAGCAGAGTCGGGGGAGGTATGGACCTGACTGAGTACTTC
CASRVGGGMDLTEYF
>TRBD2|TRBV12-3/TRBV12-4|15|TRBJ2-1|many
TGTGCCAGCAGTCCGGGACTAGCGGGAGCCGGCGAGCAGTTCTTC
CASSPGLAGAGEQFF
>NA|TRBV30|16|TRBJ2-1|NA
TGTGCCTGGAGTGTAAATTTAAGGGGCCCCTACAATGAGCAGTTCTTC
CAWSVNLRGPYNEQFF
>NA|TRBV29-1|14|TRBJ2-5|NA
TGCAGCGTTGATGACCCTAGGGGCCAAGAGACCCAGTACTTC
CSVDDPRGQETQYF
>TRBD2|TRBV30|13|TRBJ2-3|few
TGTGCCTGGACTAGCGGTTTTACAGATACGCAGTATTTT
CAWTSGFTDTQYF
>TRBD1|TRBV27|16|TRBJ2-4|NA
TGTGCCAGCAAACCCGTGATTGGACAGGGTAGGAACATTCAGTACTTC
CASKPVIGQGRNIQYF
>TRBD1|TRBV28|14|TRBJ1-5|many
TGTGCCAGCAGTTTATCAGGGGGAGGTCAGCCCCAGCATTTT
CASSLSGGGQPQHF
>NA|TRBV19|14|TRBJ2-4|few
TGTGCCAGTTCTAGCGGGACAGGACGAAACATTCAGTACTTC
CASSSGTGRNIQYF
>TRBD1|TRBV4-1|15|TRBJ1-3|NA
TGCGCCAGCAGCCAAGGGACAGGTGTCGGAAACACCATATATTTT
CASSQGTGVGNTIYF
>NA|TRBV20-1|12|TRBJ1-1|NA
TGCAGTGCTTATCCGACAGTCACTGAAGCTTTCTTT
CSAYPTVTEAFF
>NA|TRBV7-8|15|TRBJ1-1|few
TGTGCCAGCAGCTTAGGGGCAGCCAGAGGCACTGAAGCTTTCTTT
CASSLGAARGTEAFF
>NA|TRBV20-1|13|TRBJ1-4|few
TGCAGTGCCGAAAAGCCTTGGAATGAAAAACTGTTTTTT
CSAEKPWNEKLFF
>NA|TRBV29-1|14|TRBJ2-3|few
TGCAGCGTTGATTACCGGGCAGGGTACGATACGCAGTATTTT
CSVDYRAGYDTQYF
>NA|TRBV6-2/TRBV6-3|12|TRBJ2-3|few
TGTGCCAGCAGTTCTGAGGTAGATACGCAGTATTTT
CASSSEVDTQYF
>NA|TRBV11-1|12|TRBJ1-2|many
TGTGCCAGCAGTGATTTGAGGGAGCGCTACACCTTC
CASSDLRERYTF
>NA|TRBV20-1|12|TRBJ1-1|many
TGCAGTGCTACGGGTCAGGGTACTGAAGCTTTCTTT
CSATGQGTEAFF
>TRBD1|TRBV6-1|13|TRBJ1-5|many
TGTGCCAGCACAGGGGGGAGCAATCAGCCCCAGCATTTT
CASTGGSNQPQHF
>NA|TRBV28|11|TRBJ1-4|many
TGTGCCAGCAGCTCCGGTTTGGCCCTGTTTTTT
CASSSGLALFF
>NA|TRBV7-2|15|TRBJ2-3|many
TGTGCCAGCAGCCCCCATCCTGAGAGAGTAGATACGCAGTATTTT
CASSPHPERVDTQYF
>NA|TRBV12-3/TRBV12-4|15|TRBJ1-1|many
TGTGCCAGCAGTTTAAGCAGGTGGATGAACACTGAAGCTTTCTTT
CASSLSRWMNTEAFF
>NA|TRBV6-2/TRBV6-3|14|TRBJ1-5|NA
TGTGCCAGCAGTTACGGGCGGTTATTTCAGCCCCAGCATTTT
CASSYGRLFQPQHF
>TRBD1|TRBV6-5|17|TRBJ1-5|NA
TGTGCCAGCAGTTTAACAGGGGCGGGCTATAGCAATCAGCCCCAGCATTTT
CASSLTGAGYSNQPQHF
>NA|TRBV7-9|13|TRBJ1-1|NA
TGTGCCAGCAGCCTCGGCCAGGCCGCTGAAGCTTTCTTT
CASSLGQAAEAFF
>NA|TRBV6-1|14|TRBJ1-3|few
TGTGCCGTACTTTGGGGGACGGAAGGAAACACCATATATTTT
CAVLWGTEGNTIYF
>NA|TRBV6-1|14|TRBJ2-7|few
TGTGCCAGCACCTTACCCGGACAGTCCTACGAGCAGTACTTC
CASTLPGQSYEQYF
>NA|TRBV7-2|13|TRBJ2-5|NA
TGTGCCAGCAGCTTTACAGGGAGGGAGACCCAGTACTTC
CASSFTGRETQYF
>NA|TRBV19|15|TRBJ1-5|NA
TGTGCCAGTAGTACCGAGCCAAGAGGCAATCAGCCCCAGCATTTT
CASSTEPRGNQPQHF
>TRBD1|TRBV12-3/TRBV12-4|13|TRBJ2-7|few
TGTGCCAGCAGTTTTTCAGGGGGTAACGAGCAGTACTTC
CASSFSGGNEQYF